This T cell receptor beta chain derives from a study of regulatory T cells in long-lasting Graves disease. Study at large: Persistent cases were those of Graves' disease that involved over 5 years of antithyroid drugs with positive TSH receptor antibodies.

Study conclusions and caveats: No thyroid tissue was studied; the work used peripheral blood only. Accuracy was perhaps lowered by the small sample size.

This clonotype was seen repeatedly, ten times or more. Its antigen is currently unknown. As to time point: persistent/refractory GD, antithyroid drugs over 5 years with positive TRAb. Generation of the TCR library employed RNA extracted from PBMCs. Trimming took 6 bases from V and 0 from J, leaving 14 bases between them. The CDR3 extends over 15 amino acids. Germline V lookup: CDR1 MDHEN, CDR2 SYDVKM. Through Arm-PCR of CDR3 regions and iRepertoire HTBI primers, TCR beta libraries were built. In the original workflow: Identification yielded 62 TRBV and over eleven TRBJ segments across samples. TCRdb itself ran the multiplex PCR reads through MiXCR, one entry per CDR3 protein. These V and J calls are TCRdb output, not the study's own analysis. The data contain around 430,000 distinct CDR3 sequences, about 20% of them singletons.

The source was peripheral blood mononuclear cells (PBMCs), collected when the disease was refractory, from a patient treated with antithyroid drugs. This chain uses TRBV28 with TRBJ1-2; TRBD1 might be the D (5 bases). The source is a female donor with Graves disease. In nucleotides, the CDR3 is TGTGCCAGCAGGAAGACGATGGGGCCTAACTATGGCTACACCTTC. It yields the protein CASRKTMGPNYGYTF.